The clone carrying this TCR beta chain was observed at least ten times. The record originates from a study of Graves' ophthalmopathy and Graves' hyperthyroidism. Clinical symptoms, serum thyroxine, TRAb, thyroid ultrasound and orbital computed tomography determined diagnosis. Germline CDR1 reads SEHNR; CDR2 reads FQNEAQ (reference sequence). This CDR3 is 15 amino acids long. Trimming at V came to 5 bases and at J to 3 bases, leaving 9 bases not matched to a gene. Investigators amplified TCR beta CDR3 regions from RNA transcripts. HTBI-primed RT-PCR formed the first round, and a multiplex PCR formed the second. TCRdb called the multiplex PCR reads again in MiXCR, with one record for every CDR3 protein. The repertoire holds some 400,000 distinct CDR3 sequences, 15% to 20% seen once, with roughly 1.5% in the top ten.

This sequence originates from a woman aged 18 to 35 with Graves' ophthalmopathy. Source material: peripheral blood. The rearrangement uses TRBV7-9 and TRBJ1-1; TRBD1 aligns across 7 bases. The chain's CDR3 is CASSQGGAGDTEAFF. CDR3 DNA: TGTGCCAGCAGCCAAGGGGGCGCCGGCGACACTGAAGCTTTCTTT.